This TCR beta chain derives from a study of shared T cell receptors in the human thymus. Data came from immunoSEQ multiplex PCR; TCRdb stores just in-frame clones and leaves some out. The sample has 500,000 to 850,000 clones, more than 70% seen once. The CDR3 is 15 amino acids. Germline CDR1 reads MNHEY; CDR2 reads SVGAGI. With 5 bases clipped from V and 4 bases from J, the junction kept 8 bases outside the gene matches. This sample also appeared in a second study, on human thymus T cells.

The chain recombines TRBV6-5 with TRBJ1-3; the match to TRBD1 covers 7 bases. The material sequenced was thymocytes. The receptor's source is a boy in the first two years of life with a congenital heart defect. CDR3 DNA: TGTGCCAGCAGTAAGAACAGGGGATTCGGAAACACCATATATTTT. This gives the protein CASSKNRGFGNTIYF.